This T cell receptor (beta chain) came from a study of radiotherapy plus CTLA-4 blockade in lung cancer. Study observations and caveats: TCR clones of tumor origin grew in blood after radiotherapy plus ipilimumab.

Data came from immunoSEQ multiplex PCR; TCRdb stores just in-frame clones and leaves some out. The data show about 80,000 clones, less than 85% seen once. CDR3 size: 15 residues. Germline CDR1 reads GTSNPN; CDR2 reads SVGIG (reference sequence). V lost 1 base, J lost 6 bases, and 16 bases lay in between. The sample holds one count of this clone. Its antigen is not identified. This clonotype was obtained from a human donor with non-small cell lung cancer who had stable disease on radiotherapy plus ipilimumab. The rearrangement joins TRBV30 to TRBJ2-1, with D possibly being TRBD1 (6 bases). The sequencing used peripheral blood, collected from a patient treated with radiotherapy plus ipilimumab. CDR3 amino acids: CAWSGLWGRANEQFF. CDR3 bases: TGTGCCTGGAGTGGCCTATGGGGGCGGGCCAATGAGCAGTTCTTC. The full variable domain, rest sourced from reference TRBV30 and TRBJ2-1, is SQTIHQWPATLVQPVGSPLSLECTVEGTSNPNLYWYRQAAGRGLQLLFYSVGIGQISSEVPQNLSASRPQDRQFILSSKKLLLSDSGFYLCAWSGLWGRANEQFFGPGTRLTVL.